Below are 9 T cell receptor beta chains sequenced from a single sample in a study of blood T cell repertoires in COVID-19. Method: immunoSEQ multiplex PCR; TCRdb's copy keeps in-frame clones and lacks some. The sample lists over 350,000 clones; just under 90% were seen once. Sequencing was done on a sample of PBMCs or T cells enriched from blood (not recorded which). These receptors all stem from a woman in her forties or fifties who had recovered from COVID-19.

This chain links TRBV9 with TRBJ2-7; the match to TRBD2 covers 10 bases. Germline V gene data show CDR1 as SGDLS and CDR2 as YYNGEE. With 0 bases clipped from V and 4 bases from J, the junction kept 4 bases outside the gene matches. The CDR3 totals 15 residues. CDR3 region: CASSVAGSGGYEQYF. CDR3 bases: TGTGCCAGCAGCGTAGCGGGTAGCGGGGGGTACGAGCAGTACTTC.

The J gene is TRBJ1-1, the V gene TRBV2; D call uncertain. Germline CDR1 SNHLY, CDR2 FYNNEI. This CDR3 is 13 amino acids long. Trimming pared 6 bases from V and 0 bases from J, leaving 8 bases between. This chain's CDR3 is CASRLGMNTEAFF. CDR3 DNA sequence: TGTGCCAGCAGGCTAGGAATGAACACTGAAGCTTTCTTT.

The chain couples TRBV7-2 to TRBJ1-2; 8 bases match TRBD1. The V segment lost 0 bases and the J segment 10 bases; nucleotides outside the gene matches: 10. The CDR3 has 15 amino acids. Germline V gives CDR1 SGHTA, CDR2 FQGNSA. CDR3 amino acids: CASSLAMGTGDYYTF. In DNA form, the CDR3 reads TGTGCCAGCAGCTTAGCGATGGGGACAGGAGATTACTACACCTTC.

The chain links TRBV18 to TRBJ1-4; D not certain. The germline gives CDR1 KGHSH, CDR2 LQKENI. The CDR3 runs to 12 residues. V lost 5 bases, J lost 10 bases, and 11 bases lay in between. CDR3 DNA: TGTGCCAGCTCAGCTCCCGAGGTAAAACTGTTTTTT. It codes for CASSAPEVKLFF.

This clone was counted only a few times. The chain combines TRBV27 with TRBJ1-2; D unclear. Germline CDR1 reads MNHEY; CDR2 reads SMNVEV (reference sequence). The CDR3 consists of 12 residues. Trimming took 2 bases from V and 7 from J, leaving 8 bases between them. CDR3 residues: CASSLRGIGYTF. CDR3 DNA: TGTGCCAGCAGTTTACGGGGAATTGGCTACACCTTC.

The CDR3 DNA reads as TGTGCCAGCAGCCAAGATGTGGCAGGGGAATCACCCCTCCACTTT. Protein: CASSQDVAGESPLHF. The chain links TRBV3-1 (or the pseudogene TRBV3-2) to TRBJ1-6; D perhaps matches TRBD1 (6 bases). V was pared by 0 bases and J by 10 bases, with 13 bases between. CDR3 length equals 15 residues. Per germline, CDR1 LGHDT and CDR2 YNNKEL (reference sequence).

CDR3 in DNA: TGTGCCAGCAGTTTACCCTCCAATGCGGCTTTCTTT. Protein product: CASSLPSNAAFF. The gene calls are TRBV28 and TRBJ1-1; no definite D call. There are 12 residues in the CDR3. Germline CDR1 reads MDHEN; CDR2 reads SYDVKM. V was trimmed by 2 bases and J by 11 bases, leaving 12 bases between them.

This clone was observed a single time. The chain employs TRBV5-1 and TRBJ1-2; 7 nucleotides match TRBD1. The CDR3 has 17 amino acids. After removal of 0 bases from V and 3 bases from J, the junction contained 11 bases not matched to a gene. Germline V gives CDR1 SGHRS, CDR2 YFSETQ. In nucleotides, the CDR3 is TGCGCCAGCAGCTTGGAGGCAGGGGGTGATTGGGACTATGGCTACACCTTC. It is translated as CASSLEAGGDWDYGYTF.

The chain uses TRBV7-2 and TRBJ2-1, with 7 bases matching TRBD2. Losses at the gene ends were 5 bases for V and 8 bases for J; bases not matched to a gene: 6. This CDR3 region has 13 residues. CDR1 and CDR2 (germline): SGHTA, FQGNSA. The CDR3: CASSPQSGDEQFF. CDR3 nucleotides: TGTGCCAGCAGCCCACAGAGCGGGGATGAGCAGTTCTTC. The variable domain in full, with the rest retrieved from reference TRBV7-2 and TRBJ2-1, is GAGVSQSPSNKVTEKGKDVELRCDPISGHTALYWYRQSLGQGLEFLIYFQGNSAPDKSGLPSDRFSAERTGGSVSTLTIQRTQQEDSAVYLCASSPQSGDEQFFGPGTRLTVL.